This T cell receptor beta chain was profiled in a study of blood T cell repertoires in COVID-19. Across the whole study: Spain, Italy and the United States supplied samples that represented acute and convalescent COVID-19. PBMCs, B-cell-depleted T cells, or T cells were the source of the cDNA or gDNA that made up the material.

Per germline, CDR1 LGHDT and CDR2 YNNKEL (reference sequence). The CDR3 consists of 14 residues. The V end lost 8 bases, the J end lost 4 bases, and 17 bases lay between the germline ends. TCRdb keeps only in-frame clones here, not all; method: immunoSEQ multiplex PCR. The sample includes about 300,000 clones, more than 70% seen only once; the top ten take roughly 1.1%. This chain uses TRBV3-1 (or the pseudogene TRBV3-2) with TRBJ1-1; D unresolved. This receptor was obtained from a woman in her fifties or sixties with acute or convalescent COVID-19. Sequenced input: peripheral blood. CDR3 amino acids: CASGSLNRGTEAFF. The CDR3 nucleotides read TGTGCCAGCGGCTCGCTCAATCGGGGCACTGAAGCTTTCTTT.